The rows below give T cell receptor beta chains drawn from one sample of a study of blood T cell repertoires in COVID-19. Clones were sequenced by immunoSEQ multiplex PCR, and TCRdb holds only the in-frame ones, with some missing. Here the sample spans roughly 100,000 clones, 65% to 90% being singletons. Sequencing was done on a sample of peripheral blood. These receptors were taken from a man aged 45-65 years with acute or convalescent COVID-19. The CDR3 runs from the conserved cysteine through the conserved F or W. Fields, in order: CDR3 protein, CDR3 DNA, V gene, J gene, clone size, D gene. D genes are given only for firm matches. Part of the rows lack a size; the others show once, few, many or a class for expanded clones.

CASSLTGGGTEAFF	TGTGCCAGCAGCCTGACAGGGGGTGGAACTGAAGCTTTCTTT	TRBV3-1/TRBV3-2	TRBJ1-1	-	TRBD1
CASSLYVSDSGANVLTF	TGTGCCAGCAGCTTATACGTCAGCGACTCTGGGGCCAACGTCCTGACTTTC	TRBV7-3	TRBJ2-6	-	-
CASSLAGLATYNEQFF	TGCGCCAGCAGCTTGGCGGGACTAGCGACTTACAATGAGCAGTTCTTC	TRBV5-1	TRBJ2-1	-	TRBD2
CASSLTRESIYEQYF	TGTGCCAGCAGCTTAACCAGGGAATCAATCTACGAGCAGTACTTC	TRBV4-2	TRBJ2-7	-	-
CASSPRTGEGYGYTF	TGTGCCAGCAGTCCACGGACAGGGGAAGGCTATGGCTACACCTTC	TRBV11-3	TRBJ1-2	-	TRBD1
CAIRRLGTGSEQYF	TGTGCCATCAGGCGACTAGGGACGGGGAGTGAGCAGTACTTC	TRBV10-3	TRBJ2-7	-	-
CATSDQGRGYGYTF	TGTGCCACCAGTGATCAGGGGAGGGGGTATGGCTACACCTTC	TRBV24-1	TRBJ1-2	-	-
CASSRLAWEQYF	TGTGCCAGCAGCCGACTAGCTTGGGAGCAGTACTTC	TRBV11-3	TRBJ2-7	once	TRBD2
CASSQVSTGELFF	TGTGCCAGCAGCCAAGTTAGTACCGGGGAGCTGTTTTTT	TRBV3-1/TRBV3-2	TRBJ2-2	-	-
CASSLLNTNTEAFF	TGTGCCAGCAGCTTGCTTAACACGAACACTGAAGCTTTCTTT	TRBV5-4	TRBJ1-1	-	-
CASSPQGQETQYF	TGTGCCAGTAGTCCCCAGGGACAAGAGACCCAGTACTTC	TRBV19	TRBJ2-5	-	-
CASSLGGQGAYGYTF	TGTGCCAGCAGCTTAGGGGGACAGGGGGCGTATGGCTACACCTTC	TRBV7-8	TRBJ1-2	-	TRBD1
CATSDLREGKNIQYF	TGTGCCACCAGTGATCTTCGGGAAGGCAAAAACATTCAGTACTTC	TRBV24-1	TRBJ2-4	-	-
CSASGITSSRRDTQYF	TGCAGTGCTAGTGGCATTACATCATCTAGACGGGATACGCAGTATTTT	TRBV20-1	TRBJ2-3	-	-
CASSPTSVRNTIYF	TGTGCCTCCTCTCCCACCTCGGTCAGAAACACCATATATTTT	TRBV19	TRBJ1-3	-	-
CASSLAPNQPQHF	TGTGCCAGCAGCTTGGCCCCTAATCAGCCCCAGCATTTT	TRBV5-6	TRBJ1-5	-	-
CASSWRDRRYGYTF	TGTGCCAGCAGCTGGAGGGACAGACGTTATGGCTACACCTTC	TRBV7-8	TRBJ1-2	once	TRBD1
CASSGGPVVSTDTQYF	TGTGCCAGCAGCGGAGGGCCGGTCGTAAGCACAGATACGCAGTATTTT	TRBV9	TRBJ2-3	-	-
CASSKPGTSGSTSYEQYF	TGTGCCAGTAGCAAACCCGGGACTAGCGGCTCTACCTCCTACGAGCAGTACTTC	TRBV19	TRBJ2-7	few	TRBD2
CASSLERGGLNNEQFF	TGTGCCAGCAGCCTAGAACGGGGTGGTTTGAACAATGAGCAGTTCTTC	TRBV7-3	TRBJ2-1	-	-
CSGDKYQNTEAFF	TGCAGCGGGGACAAATACCAGAACACTGAAGCTTTCTTT	TRBV29-1	TRBJ1-1	-	-
CASSQQGAAEAFF	TGTGCCAGCAGCCAACAGGGGGCAGCTGAAGCTTTCTTT	TRBV5-4	TRBJ1-1	-	TRBD1
CASTHGGSGELFF	TGTGCCAGCACCCATGGGGGGTCCGGGGAGCTGTTTTTT	TRBV9	TRBJ2-2	-	-
CASSDSAGGYNEQFF	TGTGCCAGCAGTGACTCGGCAGGGGGCTACAATGAGCAGTTCTTC	TRBV6-4	TRBJ2-1	-	TRBD1
CASRDRTGPGSPLHF	TGTGCCAGCAGAGACAGGACAGGGCCTGGTTCACCCCTCCACTTT	TRBV6-5	TRBJ1-6	few	TRBD1
CASSPLAPDTQYF	TGTGCCAGCAGCCCCTTAGCCCCAGATACGCAGTATTTT	TRBV12-3/TRBV12-4	TRBJ2-3	-	-
CASSPNSVYSNQPQHF	TGTGCCAGCTCACCTAATTCGGTCTATAGCAATCAGCCCCAGCATTTT	TRBV18	TRBJ1-5	-	-
CASSTLAGRNIQYF	TGTGCCAGTAGTACTTTAGCGGGAAGAAACATTCAGTACTTC	TRBV19	TRBJ2-4	once	TRBD2
CASSPGGPEQYF	TGTGCCAGCAGCCCGGGAGGTCCCGAGCAGTACTTC	TRBV7-9	TRBJ2-7	-	TRBD2
CASSYQGAVDSPLHF	TGTGCCAGCAGTTATCAGGGGGCGGTTGATTCACCCCTCCACTTT	TRBV6-5	TRBJ1-6	few	TRBD1
CASSLSSGGGQPQHF	TGTGCCAGCAGCTTAAGTTCAGGGGGCGGTCAGCCCCAGCATTTT	TRBV7-9	TRBJ1-5	-	TRBD1
CASKPRQGESEAFF	TGTGCCTCCAAACCCCGACAGGGGGAGAGTGAAGCTTTCTTT	TRBV30	TRBJ1-1	-	TRBD1
CASSRTDRALGGEFTEAFF	TGCGCCAGCAGTCGGACGGACAGGGCGCTAGGAGGTGAATTCACTGAAGCTTTCTTT	TRBV23-1	TRBJ1-1	-	TRBD1
CASRTLDVRDEQFF	TGTGCCAGCAGAACTCTGGACGTGCGGGATGAGCAGTTCTTC	TRBV5-4	TRBJ2-1	-	-
CASSYSKAGVGYTF	TGTGCCAGCAGTTACTCGAAGGCAGGGGTTGGCTACACCTTC	TRBV6-5	TRBJ1-2	-	-
CASSLAREITDTQYF	TGCGCCAGCAGCTTGGCCCGGGAGATCACAGATACGCAGTATTTT	TRBV5-1	TRBJ2-3	-	-
CASTVDRGYGNTIYF	TGTGCCAGTACCGTGGACAGGGGGTATGGAAACACCATATATTTT	TRBV19	TRBJ1-3	-	TRBD1
CATSRFSGSGQETQYF	TGTGCCACCAGCAGATTTAGCGGGAGCGGTCAAGAGACCCAGTACTTC	TRBV15	TRBJ2-5	few	TRBD2
CASSLRVGQGYETQYF	TGTGCCAGCAGTTTAAGGGTGGGACAGGGGTATGAGACCCAGTACTTC	TRBV27	TRBJ2-5	-	TRBD1
CASTRGRAEEANYGYTF	TGTGCCAGCACGAGGGGGAGGGCCGAGGAGGCTAACTATGGCTACACCTTC	TRBV5-4	TRBJ1-2	-	-